Each of the 7 T cell receptor beta chains below was sequenced from the same sample in a study of blood T cells in healthy people across ages. Sample-barcoded 5' priming and a J-beta primer mix drove a second PCR of about 6 to 12 cycles. TCRdb reanalysed the 5' RACE reads using MiXCR and keeps one entry per CDR3 protein. The sample holds more than 1.4 million distinct CDR3 sequences, 40% to 50% seen once. The sequencing input was blood. These receptors all stem from a young woman in good health.

The chain recombines TRBV20-1 with TRBJ1-1; 9 nucleotides match TRBD1. V dropped 0 bases and J dropped 6; count of bases not matched to a gene: 8. This CDR3 region has 15 residues. Germline V gene sequence: CDR1 DFQATT, CDR2 SNEGSKA (reference sequence). The CDR3 coding sequence is TGCAGTGCTAGAGAGATGACAGGGGGTCCCGCTGAAGCTTTCTTT. It is translated as CSAREMTGGPAEAFF.

The rearrangement links TRBV5-1 to TRBJ2-7; 7 nucleotides line up with TRBD1. The J segment lost 5 bases and the V segment lost 4 bases, leaving 9 bases of the junction unmatched. Germline loops: CDR1 SGHRS, CDR2 YFSETQ. The CDR3 spans 14 residues. As DNA, the CDR3 is TGCGCCAGCAGCGGAACGACAGGGATCAACGAGCAGTACTTC. Translating it yields CASSGTTGINEQYF.

On this clonotype itself: A junction end diverges from the germline sequence, so it may reflect a read error. The rearrangement links TRBV15 to TRBJ2-5; maybe TRBD1 (6 bases). This CDR3 has 13 residues. Germline V CDR1 and CDR2: LNHNV, YYDKDF (reference sequence). The CDR3 DNA reads as TGTGCCACCAGAGTAACGGGACAAGGGACCCAGTACTTC. It encodes CATRVTGQGTQYF.

The chain recombines TRBV14 with TRBJ2-2; D is unclear. V dropped 4 bases and J dropped 5 bases, with 8 bases sitting between them. The length of the CDR3 is 13 residues. Per germline, CDR1 SGHDN and CDR2 FVKESK. As DNA, the CDR3 is TGTGCCAGCAGCCCCTCGGAAACCGGGGAGCTGTTTTTT. As protein: CASSPSETGELFF.

CDR3 region: CASSKGPGGRYEQYF. Written as DNA, the CDR3 is TGTGCCAGCAGCAAAGGGCCAGGGGGCAGGTACGAGCAGTACTTC. The chain combines TRBV21-1 with TRBJ2-7; TRBD1, the table's D call, was not compared with the DNA. TRBV21-1 is designated a pseudogene. The CDR3 is 15 residues long.

V gene TRBV18 combines with J gene TRBJ1-2, with 9 bases matching TRBD1. Germline CDR1 and CDR2: KGHSH and LQKENI. The trim removed 2 bases at V and 4 bases at J, leaving 5 bases unmatched. The CDR3 totals 15 residues. Written as DNA, the CDR3 is TGTGCCAGCTCACCAGGGGGACAGGGCCTCTATGGCTACACCTTC. Protein: CASSPGGQGLYGYTF.

This clonotype was seen only a few times. The chain links TRBV2 to TRBJ2-4; no clear D gene. Germline V gene sequence: CDR1 SNHLY, CDR2 FYNNEI. V lost 8 bases, J lost 0 bases, and 14 bases lay in between. The CDR3 extends over 15 amino acids. CDR3 nucleotides: TGTGCCAGCCGGCCCTCGCGCCTAGCCAAAAACATTCAGTACTTC. This sequence encodes CASRPSRLAKNIQYF.